Listed below are T cell receptor beta chains from one sample, sequenced in a study of T cell repertoires in cytomegalovirus infection. TCRdb reanalysed the reads using MiXCR and keeps one entry per CDR3 protein. The sample shows about 900,000 distinct CDR3 sequences, roughly a third of them seen only once. These receptors have no known antigen. Source: cultured CD8+ T cells from PBMCs, taken from culture after CMV antigen stimulation. All receptors come from a human donor in good health (CMV status not recorded). Some clones in this sample may be carry-over from other donors' samples. Both conserved end residues are part of each CDR3. D genes are given only for firm matches. Size values are once, few and many counts, or a class for expanded clones, and some rows have none.

TRBV11-2	TRBJ2-1	TRBD2	NA	TGTGCCAGCAGCGAAATAAGCGGGGTGGGGAGGGAGCAGTTCTTC	CASSEISGVGREQFF
TRBV20-1	TRBJ1-2	NA	NA	TGCAGTGCTAGAGACAGGGGCCGAGGCTATGGCTACACCTTC	CSARDRGRGYGYTF
TRBV28	TRBJ1-5	NA	few	TGTGCCAGCAGTTTATCGTATCAGCCCCAGCATTTT	CASSLSYQPQHF
TRBV19	TRBJ2-7	TRBD1	few	TGTGCCACCTCCGCGGGGACAGGGTACGACGAGCAGTACTTC	CATSAGTGYDEQYF
TRBV12-3/TRBV12-4	TRBJ2-5	NA	NA	TGTGCCAGCAGTTTAGGGTACATATTGAGCGAGACCCAGTACTTC	CASSLGYILSETQYF
TRBV19	TRBJ2-1	NA	few	TGTGCCAGTAGTCCCTCGCAGGCCAGGGAGCAGTTCTTC	CASSPSQAREQFF
TRBV20-1	TRBJ2-1	TRBD1	NA	TGCAGTGCCGTAGCCCCGGGACAGGGATACAATGAGCAGTTCTTC	CSAVAPGQGYNEQFF
TRBV29-1	TRBJ1-1	NA	NA	TGCAGCGTTGATGCGGCGGGAAAAGCTTTCTTT	CSVDAAGKAFF
TRBV7-8	TRBJ2-1	NA	many	TGTGCCAGCAGCTTAGTCGGGACCGCTGCCTACAATGAGCAGTTCTTC	CASSLVGTAAYNEQFF
TRBV4-1	TRBJ1-3	TRBD1	NA	TGCGCCAGCAGCCAACCCGGGACAGCTGGAAACACCATATATTTT	CASSQPGTAGNTIYF
TRBV7-9	TRBJ2-3	NA	few	TGTGCCAGCAGCTTACGTGTCAAAGATACGCAGTATTTT	CASSLRVKDTQYF
TRBV12-5	TRBJ2-7	NA	many	TGTGCTAGTGGTTTGTTTGTCGGGACGGCCGAGCAGTACTTC	CASGLFVGTAEQYF
TRBV10-3	TRBJ1-1	TRBD1	NA	TGTGCCATTGGAGACAGGGCAAACACTGAAGCTTTCTTT	CAIGDRANTEAFF
TRBV7-2	TRBJ2-3	NA	many	TGTGCCAGCAGCAGGGGGTTTAGTACAGATACGCAGTATTTT	CASSRGFSTDTQYF
TRBV5-5	TRBJ2-1	NA	NA	TGTGCCAGCAGCTTTAGGATCCCCAATGAGCGGTTCTTC	CASSFRIPNERFF